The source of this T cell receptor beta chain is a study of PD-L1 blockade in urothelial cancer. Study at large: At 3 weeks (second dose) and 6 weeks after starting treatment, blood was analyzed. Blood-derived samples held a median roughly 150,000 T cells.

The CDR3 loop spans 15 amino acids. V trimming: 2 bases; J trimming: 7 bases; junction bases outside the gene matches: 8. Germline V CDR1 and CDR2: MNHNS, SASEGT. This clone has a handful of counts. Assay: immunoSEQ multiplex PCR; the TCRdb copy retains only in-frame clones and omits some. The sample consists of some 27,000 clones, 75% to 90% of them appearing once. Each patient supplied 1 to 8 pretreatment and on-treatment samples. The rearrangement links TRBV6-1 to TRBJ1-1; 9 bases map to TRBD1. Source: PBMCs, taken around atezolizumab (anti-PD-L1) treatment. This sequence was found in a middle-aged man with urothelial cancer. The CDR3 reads CASSERGRTGDEAFF. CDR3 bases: TGTGCCAGCAGTGAAAGAGGAAGGACAGGGGATGAAGCTTTCTTT.